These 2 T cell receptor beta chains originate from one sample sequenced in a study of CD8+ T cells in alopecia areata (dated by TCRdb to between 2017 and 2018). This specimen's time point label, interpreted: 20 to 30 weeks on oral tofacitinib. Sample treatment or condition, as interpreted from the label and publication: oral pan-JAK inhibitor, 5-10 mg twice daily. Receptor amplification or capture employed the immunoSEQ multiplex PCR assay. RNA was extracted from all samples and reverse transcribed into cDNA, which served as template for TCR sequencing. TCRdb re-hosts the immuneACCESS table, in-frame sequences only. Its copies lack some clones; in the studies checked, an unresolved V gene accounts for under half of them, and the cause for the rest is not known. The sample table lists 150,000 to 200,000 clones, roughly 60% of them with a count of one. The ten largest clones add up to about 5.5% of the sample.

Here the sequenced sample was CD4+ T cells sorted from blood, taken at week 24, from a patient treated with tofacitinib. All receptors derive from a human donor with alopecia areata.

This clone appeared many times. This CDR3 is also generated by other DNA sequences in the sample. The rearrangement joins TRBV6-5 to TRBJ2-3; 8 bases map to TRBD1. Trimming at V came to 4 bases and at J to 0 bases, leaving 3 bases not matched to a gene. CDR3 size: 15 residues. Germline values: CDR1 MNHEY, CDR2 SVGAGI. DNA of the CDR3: TGTGCCAGCAGTTGGGACAGGCGGAGCACAGATACGCAGTATTTT. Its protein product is CASSWDRRSTDTQYF.

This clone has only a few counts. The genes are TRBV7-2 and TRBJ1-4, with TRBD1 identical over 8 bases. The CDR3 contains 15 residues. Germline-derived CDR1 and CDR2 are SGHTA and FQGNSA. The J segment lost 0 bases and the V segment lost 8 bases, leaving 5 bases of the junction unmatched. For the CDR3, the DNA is TGTGCCAGCCGACAGGGGACAACAACTAATGAAAAACTGTTTTTT. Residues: CASRQGTTTNEKLFF.